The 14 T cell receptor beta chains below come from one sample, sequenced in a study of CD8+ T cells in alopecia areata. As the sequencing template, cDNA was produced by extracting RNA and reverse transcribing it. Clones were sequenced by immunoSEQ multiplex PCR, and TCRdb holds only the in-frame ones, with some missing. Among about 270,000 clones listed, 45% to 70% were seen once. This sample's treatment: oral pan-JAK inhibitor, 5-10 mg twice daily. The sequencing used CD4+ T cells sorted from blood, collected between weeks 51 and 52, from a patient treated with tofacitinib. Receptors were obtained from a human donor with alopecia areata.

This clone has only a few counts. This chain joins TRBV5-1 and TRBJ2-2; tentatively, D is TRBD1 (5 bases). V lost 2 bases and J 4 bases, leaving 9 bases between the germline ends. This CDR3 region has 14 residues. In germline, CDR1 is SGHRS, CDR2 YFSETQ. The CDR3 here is CASSFDSITGELFF. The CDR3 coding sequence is TGCGCCAGCAGCTTCGACAGTATCACCGGGGAGCTGTTTTTT.

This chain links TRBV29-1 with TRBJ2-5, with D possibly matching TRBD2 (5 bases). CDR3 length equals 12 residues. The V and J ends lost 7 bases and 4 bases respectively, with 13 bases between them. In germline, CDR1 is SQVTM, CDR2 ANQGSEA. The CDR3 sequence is CSDIRGGETQYF. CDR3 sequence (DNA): TGCAGCGATATTCGAGGAGGAGAGACCCAGTACTTC.

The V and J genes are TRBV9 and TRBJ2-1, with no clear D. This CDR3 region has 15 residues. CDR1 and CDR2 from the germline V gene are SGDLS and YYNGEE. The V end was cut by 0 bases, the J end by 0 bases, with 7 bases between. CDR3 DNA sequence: TGTGCCAGCAGCGTAGCGGCCAGCTCCTACAATGAGCAGTTCTTC. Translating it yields CASSVAASSYNEQFF.

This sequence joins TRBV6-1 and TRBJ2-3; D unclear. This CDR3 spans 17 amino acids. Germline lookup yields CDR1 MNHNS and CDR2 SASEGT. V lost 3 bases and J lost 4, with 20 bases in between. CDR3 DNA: TGTGCCAGCAGTGAGTCTTTGACACGCGTAAGGTCAGATACGCAGTATTTT. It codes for CASSESLTRVRSDTQYF.

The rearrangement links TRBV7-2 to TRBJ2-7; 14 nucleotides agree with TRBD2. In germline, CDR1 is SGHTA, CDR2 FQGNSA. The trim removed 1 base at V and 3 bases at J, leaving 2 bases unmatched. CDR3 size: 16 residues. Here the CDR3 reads CASSLEGTSGGYEQYF. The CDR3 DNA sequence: TGTGCCAGCAGCTTAGAAGGGACTAGCGGGGGCTACGAGCAGTACTTC.

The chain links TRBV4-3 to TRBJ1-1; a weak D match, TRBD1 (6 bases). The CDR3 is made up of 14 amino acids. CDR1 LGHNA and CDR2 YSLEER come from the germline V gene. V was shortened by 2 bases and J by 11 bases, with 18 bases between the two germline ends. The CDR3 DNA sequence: TGCGCCAGCAGCCAACGGACAGTGGGAAATGGCGCTTTCTTT. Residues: CASSQRTVGNGAFF.

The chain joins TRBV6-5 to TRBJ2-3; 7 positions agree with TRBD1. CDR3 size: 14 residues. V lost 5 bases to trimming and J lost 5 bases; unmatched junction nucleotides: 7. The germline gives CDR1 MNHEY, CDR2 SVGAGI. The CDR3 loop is CASSPRDRGDTQYF. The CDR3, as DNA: TGTGCCAGCAGTCCCCGGGACAGAGGAGATACGCAGTATTTT.

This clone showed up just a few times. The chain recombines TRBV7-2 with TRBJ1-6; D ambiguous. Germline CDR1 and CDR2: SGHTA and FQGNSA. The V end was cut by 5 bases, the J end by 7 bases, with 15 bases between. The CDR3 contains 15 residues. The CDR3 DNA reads TGTGCCAGCAGCCGGTCCCGGGTCCCCAATTCACCCCTCCACTTT. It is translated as CASSRSRVPNSPLHF.

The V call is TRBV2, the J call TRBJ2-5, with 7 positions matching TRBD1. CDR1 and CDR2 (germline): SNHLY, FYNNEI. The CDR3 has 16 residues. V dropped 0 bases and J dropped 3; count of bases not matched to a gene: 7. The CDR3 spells CASSEAQGTDKETQYF. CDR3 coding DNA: TGTGCCAGCAGTGAAGCCCAGGGGACAGATAAAGAGACCCAGTACTTC.

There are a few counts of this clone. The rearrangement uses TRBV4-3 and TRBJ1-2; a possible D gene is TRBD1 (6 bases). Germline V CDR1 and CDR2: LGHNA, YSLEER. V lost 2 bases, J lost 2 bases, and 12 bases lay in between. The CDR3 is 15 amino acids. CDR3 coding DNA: TGCGCCAGCAGCCAAATCAATACAGGGAACTATGGCTACACCTTC. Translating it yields CASSQINTGNYGYTF.

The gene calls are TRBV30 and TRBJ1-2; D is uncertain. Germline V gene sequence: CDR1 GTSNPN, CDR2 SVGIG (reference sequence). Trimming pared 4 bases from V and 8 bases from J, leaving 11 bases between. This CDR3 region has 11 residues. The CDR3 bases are TGTGCCTGGACTGGGCTCGGGGGCTACACCTTC. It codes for CAWTGLGGYTF.

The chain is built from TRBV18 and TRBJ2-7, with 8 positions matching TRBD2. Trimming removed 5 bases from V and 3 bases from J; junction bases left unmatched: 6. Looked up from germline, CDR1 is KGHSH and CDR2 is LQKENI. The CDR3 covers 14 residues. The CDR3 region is CASSSGTSGYEQYF. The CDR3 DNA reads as TGTGCCAGCTCATCCGGGACTAGTGGCTACGAGCAGTACTTC.

CDR3 sequence reads: CASSFGRGSNQPQHF. Written as DNA, the CDR3 is TGTGCCAGCAGTTTCGGCAGGGGAAGCAATCAGCCCCAGCATTTT. The rearrangement joins TRBV27 to TRBJ1-5; D is perhaps TRBD1 (6 bases). The V end was cut by 3 bases, the J end by 1 base, with 10 bases between. The V gene's germline CDR1 is MNHEY and CDR2 SMNVEV (reference sequence). CDR3 size: 15 residues.

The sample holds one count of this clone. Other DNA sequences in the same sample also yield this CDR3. Written as DNA, the CDR3 is TGCAGCGTTGGGGTAGGGGCCAACGTCCTGACTTTC. Its protein is CSVGVGANVLTF. The chain couples TRBV29-1 to TRBJ2-6; D call uncertain. Germline values: CDR1 SQVTM, CDR2 ANQGSEA. The CDR3 sequence is 12 residues long. V lost 4 bases and J lost 4, with 5 bases in between. The whole variable domain, filled in from reference TRBV29-1 and TRBJ2-6, reads SAVISQKPSRDICQRGTSLTIQCQVDSQVTMMFWYRQQPGQSLTLIATANQGSEATYESGFVIDKFPISRPNLTFSTLTVSNMSPEDSSIYLCSVGVGANVLTFGAGSRLTVL.